This TCR beta chain was retrieved from a study of OX40 agonist ivuxolimab in advanced cancers. Concerning the study at large: Ivuxolimab was an agonistic, fully human IgG2 monoclonal antibody directed against OX40 (CD134), a costimulatory receptor. The paper reports the monotherapy dose-escalation portion (N = 52 patients) of the phase I ivuxolimab trial. The purpose of peripheral TCRbeta sequencing was to test whether ivuxolimab changed TCR sequence diversity and led to clonal T-cell expansion. Patients were allowed to have had prior anti-PD-1, anti-PD-L1 or anti-CTLA-4 therapy, and around 43% of the dose-escalation patients had been treated with checkpoint inhibitors. Three dose-escalation patients achieved partial responses, one with hepatocellular carcinoma and two with cutaneous melanoma. Intravenous ivuxolimab was administered to patients every 2 weeks at six dose levels: 0.01, 0.1, 0.3, 1.5, 3 and 10 mg/kg. Among the approximately 50 dose-escalation patients, some 20 had hepatocellular carcinoma, around 15 melanoma, 9 renal cell carcinoma and 9 head and neck cancer. A male proportion of 82.7% and a mean age of around 60 years, ranging from roughly 23 to 85, were recorded for the dose-escalation cohort.

There are a few counts of this clone. Which antigen it targets is not known. Base qualities were left out, and no much larger clone turns up one base away. The trial excluded patients who had a history of autoimmune disease or were on systemic immunosuppression. In every dose cohort, peripheral blood was drawn for TCR sequencing at baseline, cycle 4 day 1, and cycle 7 day 1. The samples were drawn from a first-in-human, open-label, multicenter phase I dose-escalation trial of ivuxolimab. Adults with locally advanced or metastatic head and neck squamous cell, hepatocellular, melanoma or renal cell carcinoma were enrolled in the trial. Before TCR sequencing, CD4+ T cells and CD8+ T cells from peripheral blood were sorted into separate populations. The germline ends are 14 bases apart after V is trimmed by 6 bases and J by 5 bases. The CDR3 goes from the cysteine to the phenylalanine over 13 residues. Just the 39-base CDR3 DNA is kept, in frame starting at base 1. Looking up the germline V gene yields CDR1 SGHVS and CDR2 FNYEAQ.

Genomic DNA was isolated from the sorted cells so that the TCRbeta CDR3 region could be sequenced. The immunoSEQ Assay was used to sequence the TCRbeta CDR3 regions. TCRdb's version of the immuneACCESS table is confined to in-frame rearrangements and falls short of the full clone set. An unresolved V gene accounts for under half of the shortfall where checked; the remainder is of unknown origin. This sample comprises 15,000 to 20,000 clones, approximately 83% of them detected only once. The ten largest make up 62% of the sample. Beyond this particular receptor, the publication reports: At doses from 0.1 to 3.0 mg/kg, clonal expansion was seen in both CD4+ and CD8+ blood T cells between baseline and week 6. After ivuxolimab, more expanded clones were found on average in CD8+ T cells than in CD4+ T cells. The antigen specificity of the clonally expanded peripheral T cells was not determined. In partial responders in the 0.1-3.0 mg/kg groups, normalized peripheral clonal expansion was found to be among the lowest, especially among CD8+ T cells. Low levels of normalized T-cell clonal expansion were also seen in some patients who did not respond.

In this chain, TRBV7-6 is recombined with TRBJ2-7; no D gene can be assigned with confidence. The sequenced sample was CD4+ or CD8+ T cells sorted from blood, obtained in a trial of the OX40 agonist ivuxolimab. This clonotype was sampled from an adult with an advanced solid tumor such as melanoma, head and neck, liver or kidney cancer. This receptor has the CDR3 CASSLKRSDEQYF. The DNA sequence is TGTGCCAGCAGTCTAAAAAGGTCCGACGAGCAGTACTTC.